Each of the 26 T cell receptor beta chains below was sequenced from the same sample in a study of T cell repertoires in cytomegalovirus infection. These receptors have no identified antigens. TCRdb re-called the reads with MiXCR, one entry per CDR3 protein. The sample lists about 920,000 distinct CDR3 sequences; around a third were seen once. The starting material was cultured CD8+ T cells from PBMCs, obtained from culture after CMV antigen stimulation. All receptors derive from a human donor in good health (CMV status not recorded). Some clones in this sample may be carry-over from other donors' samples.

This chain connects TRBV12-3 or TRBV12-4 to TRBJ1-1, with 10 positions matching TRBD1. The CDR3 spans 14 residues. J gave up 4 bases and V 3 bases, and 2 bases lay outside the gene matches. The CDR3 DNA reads TGTGCCAGCAGTTTCGACAGGGGGCTCACTGAAGCTTTCTTT. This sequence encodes CASSFDRGLTEAFF.

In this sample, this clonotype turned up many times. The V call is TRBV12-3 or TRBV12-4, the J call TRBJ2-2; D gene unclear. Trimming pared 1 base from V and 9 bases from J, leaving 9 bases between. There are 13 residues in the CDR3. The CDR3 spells CASSLGQGWELFF. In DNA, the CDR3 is TGTGCCAGCAGTTTAGGCCAAGGTTGGGAGCTGTTTTTT.

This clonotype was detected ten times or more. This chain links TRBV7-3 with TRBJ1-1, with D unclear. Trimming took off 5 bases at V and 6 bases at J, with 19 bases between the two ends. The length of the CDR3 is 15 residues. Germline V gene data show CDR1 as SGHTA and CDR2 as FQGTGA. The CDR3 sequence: CASSPIGPMDSEAFF. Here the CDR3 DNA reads TGTGCCAGCAGCCCTATAGGCCCCATGGACTCTGAAGCTTTCTTT. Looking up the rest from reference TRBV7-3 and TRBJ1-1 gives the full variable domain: GAGVSQTPSNKVTEKGKYVELRCDPISGHTALYWYRQSLGQGPEFLIYFQGTGAADDSGLPNDRFFAVRPEGSVSTLKIQRTERGDSAVYLCASSPIGPMDSEAFFGQGTRLTVV.

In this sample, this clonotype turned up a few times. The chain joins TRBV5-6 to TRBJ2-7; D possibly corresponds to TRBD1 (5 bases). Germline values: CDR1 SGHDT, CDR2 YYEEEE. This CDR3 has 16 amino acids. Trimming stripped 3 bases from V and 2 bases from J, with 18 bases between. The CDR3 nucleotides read TGTGCCAGCAGCTCCCTAGTCAGACAGTCGGCCTACGAGCAGTACGTC. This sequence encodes CASSSLVRQSAYEQYV.

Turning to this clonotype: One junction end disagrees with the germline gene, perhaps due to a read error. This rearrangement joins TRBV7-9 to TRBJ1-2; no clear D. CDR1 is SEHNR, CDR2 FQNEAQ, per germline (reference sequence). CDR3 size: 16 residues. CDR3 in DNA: TGTGCCAGCAGCGGGATCGACCAGCGGATGAGTTTTGGCCACACCTTC. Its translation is CASSGIDQRMSFGHTF.

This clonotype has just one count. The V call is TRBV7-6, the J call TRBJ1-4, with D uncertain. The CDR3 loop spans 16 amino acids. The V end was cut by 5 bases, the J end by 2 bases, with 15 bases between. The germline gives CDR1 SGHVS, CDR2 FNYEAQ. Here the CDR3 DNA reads TGTGCCAGCAGCCCCCCGGCGGGGTTGACTAATGAAAAACTGTTTTTT. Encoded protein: CASSPPAGLTNEKLFF.

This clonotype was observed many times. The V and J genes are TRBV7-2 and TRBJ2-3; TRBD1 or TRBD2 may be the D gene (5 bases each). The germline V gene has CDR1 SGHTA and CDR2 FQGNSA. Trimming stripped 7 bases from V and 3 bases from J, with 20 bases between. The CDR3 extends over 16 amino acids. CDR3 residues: CASTPNPGPWTDTQYF. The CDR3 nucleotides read TGTGCCAGCACCCCCAACCCGGGGCCCTGGACAGATACGCAGTATTTT.

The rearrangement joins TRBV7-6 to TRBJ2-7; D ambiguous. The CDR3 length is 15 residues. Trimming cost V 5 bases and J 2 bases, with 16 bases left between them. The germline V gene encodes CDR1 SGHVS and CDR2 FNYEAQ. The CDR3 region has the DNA TGTGCCAGCAGCCCCCTAGGCTCAGGACCCTACGAGCAGTACTTC. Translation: CASSPLGSGPYEQYF.

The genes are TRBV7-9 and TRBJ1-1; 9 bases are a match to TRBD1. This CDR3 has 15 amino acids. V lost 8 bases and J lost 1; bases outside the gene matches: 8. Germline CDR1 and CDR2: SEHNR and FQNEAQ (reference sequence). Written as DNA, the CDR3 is TGTGCCAGCGGAGCTACAGGGGGCGCGAACACTGAAGCTTTCTTT. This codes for CASGATGGANTEAFF.

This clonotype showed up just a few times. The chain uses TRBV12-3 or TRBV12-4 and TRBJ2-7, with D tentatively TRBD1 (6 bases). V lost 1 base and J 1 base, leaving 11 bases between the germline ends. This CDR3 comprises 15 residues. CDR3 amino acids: CASSLGGQRSYEQYF. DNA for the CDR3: TGTGCCAGCAGTTTAGGGGGACAAAGATCCTACGAGCAGTACTTC.

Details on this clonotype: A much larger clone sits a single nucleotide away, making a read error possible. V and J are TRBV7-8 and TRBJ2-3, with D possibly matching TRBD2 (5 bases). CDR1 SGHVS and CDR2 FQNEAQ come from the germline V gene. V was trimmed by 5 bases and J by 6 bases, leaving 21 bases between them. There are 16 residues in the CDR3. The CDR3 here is CASSLRGRPGGDTQYF. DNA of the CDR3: TGTGCCAGCAGCCTCCGAGGGCGACCTGGTGGGGATACGCAGTATTTT.

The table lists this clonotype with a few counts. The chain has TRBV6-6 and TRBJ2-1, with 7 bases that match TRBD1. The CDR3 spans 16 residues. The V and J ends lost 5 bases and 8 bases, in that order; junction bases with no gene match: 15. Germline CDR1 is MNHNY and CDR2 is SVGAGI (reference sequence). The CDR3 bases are TGTGCCAGCAGTACTCCTCTTGACAGGGCGCGCGATGAGCAGTTCTTC. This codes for CASSTPLDRARDEQFF.

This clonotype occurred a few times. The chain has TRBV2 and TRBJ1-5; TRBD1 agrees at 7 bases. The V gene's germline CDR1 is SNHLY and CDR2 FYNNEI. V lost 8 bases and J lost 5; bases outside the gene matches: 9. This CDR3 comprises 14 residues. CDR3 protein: CASHGLTGYQPQHF. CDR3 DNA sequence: TGTGCCAGCCACGGGTTGACAGGGTATCAGCCCCAGCATTTT.

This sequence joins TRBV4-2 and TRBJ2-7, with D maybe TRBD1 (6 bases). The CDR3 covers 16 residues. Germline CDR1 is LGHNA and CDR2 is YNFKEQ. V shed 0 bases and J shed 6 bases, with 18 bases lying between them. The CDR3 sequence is CASSQEQGQGGLEQYV. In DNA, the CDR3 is TGTGCCAGCAGCCAAGAACAGGGACAAGGAGGCCTCGAGCAGTACGTC.

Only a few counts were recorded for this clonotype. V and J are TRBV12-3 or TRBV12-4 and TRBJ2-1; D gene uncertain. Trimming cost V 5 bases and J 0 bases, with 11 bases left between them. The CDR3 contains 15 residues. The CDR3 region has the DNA TGTGCCAGCAGTCCCCTTTGGAGCTCCTACAATGAGCAGTTCTTC. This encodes CASSPLWSSYNEQFF.

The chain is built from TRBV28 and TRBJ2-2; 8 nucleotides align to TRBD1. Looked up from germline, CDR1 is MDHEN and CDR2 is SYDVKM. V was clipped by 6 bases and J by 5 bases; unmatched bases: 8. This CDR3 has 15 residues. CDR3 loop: CASSETGVRTGELFF. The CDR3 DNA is TGTGCCAGCAGCGAGACAGGGGTTAGGACCGGGGAGCTGTTTTTT.

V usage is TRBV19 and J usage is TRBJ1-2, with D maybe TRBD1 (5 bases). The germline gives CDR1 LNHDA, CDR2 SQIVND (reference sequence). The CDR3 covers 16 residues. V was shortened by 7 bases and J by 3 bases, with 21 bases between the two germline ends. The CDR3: CASISPREGEYYGYTF. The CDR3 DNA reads TGTGCCAGTATCTCCCCCAGGGAGGGTGAATACTATGGCTACACCTTC.

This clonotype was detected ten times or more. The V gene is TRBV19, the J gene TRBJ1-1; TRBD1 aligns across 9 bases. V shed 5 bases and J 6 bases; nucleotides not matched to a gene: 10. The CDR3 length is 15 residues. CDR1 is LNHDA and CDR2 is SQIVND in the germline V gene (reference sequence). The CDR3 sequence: CASSFGQGPFAEAFF. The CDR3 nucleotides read TGTGCCAGTAGTTTCGGACAGGGGCCTTTTGCTGAAGCTTTCTTT. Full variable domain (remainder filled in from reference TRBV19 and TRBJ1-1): DGGITQSPKYLFRKEGQNVTLSCEQNLNHDAMYWYRQDPGQGLRLIYYSQIVNDFQKGDIAEGYSVSREKKESFPLTVTSAQKNPTAFYLCASSFGQGPFAEAFFGQGTRLTVV.

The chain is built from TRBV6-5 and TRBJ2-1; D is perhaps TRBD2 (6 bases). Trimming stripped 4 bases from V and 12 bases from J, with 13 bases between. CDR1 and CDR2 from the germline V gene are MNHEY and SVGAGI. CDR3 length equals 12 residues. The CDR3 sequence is CASSFPRGGQFF. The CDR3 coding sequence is TGTGCCAGCAGTTTTCCAAGGGGAGGGCAGTTCTTC.

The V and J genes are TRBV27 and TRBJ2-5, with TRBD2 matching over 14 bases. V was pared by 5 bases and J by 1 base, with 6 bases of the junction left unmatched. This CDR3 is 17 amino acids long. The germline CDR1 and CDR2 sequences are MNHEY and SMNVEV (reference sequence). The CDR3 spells CASSPLGLAGVQETQYF. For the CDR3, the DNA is TGTGCCAGCAGTCCCTTGGGACTAGCGGGGGTCCAAGAGACCCAGTACTTC.

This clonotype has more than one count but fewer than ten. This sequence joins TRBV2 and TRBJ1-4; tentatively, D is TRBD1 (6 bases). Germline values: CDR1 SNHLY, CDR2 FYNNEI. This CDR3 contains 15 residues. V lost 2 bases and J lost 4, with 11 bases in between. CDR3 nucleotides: TGTGCCAGCAGTGAAAGCGACAGGTATAATGAAAAACTGTTTTTT. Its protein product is CASSESDRYNEKLFF.

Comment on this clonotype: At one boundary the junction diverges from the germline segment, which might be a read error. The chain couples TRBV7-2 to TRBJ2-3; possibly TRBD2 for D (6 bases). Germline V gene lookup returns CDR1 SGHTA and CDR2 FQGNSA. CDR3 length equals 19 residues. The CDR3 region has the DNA TGTGCCAGCAGTTTTGTCGCCGGGATAGCGGATACTAGCACAGATACGCAGTTTTTT. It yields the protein CASSFVAGIADTSTDTQFF.

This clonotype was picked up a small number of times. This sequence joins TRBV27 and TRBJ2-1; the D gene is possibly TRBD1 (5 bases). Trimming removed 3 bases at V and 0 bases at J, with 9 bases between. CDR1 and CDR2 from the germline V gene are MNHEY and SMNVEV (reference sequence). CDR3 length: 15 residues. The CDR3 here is CASSFRENSYNEQFF. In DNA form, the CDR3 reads TGTGCCAGCAGTTTCAGGGAAAACTCCTACAATGAGCAGTTCTTC.

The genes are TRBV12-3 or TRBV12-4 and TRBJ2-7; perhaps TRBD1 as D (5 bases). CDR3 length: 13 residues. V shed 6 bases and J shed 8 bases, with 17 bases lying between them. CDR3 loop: CASRRGHLYKQYF. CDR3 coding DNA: TGTGCCAGCAGACGAGGACATCTATACAAGCAGTACTTC.

In DNA form, the CDR3 reads TGTGCTAGTGGTTTAGCGGTTCATGGCTACACCTTC. Translation gives CASGLAVHGYTF. This rearrangement joins TRBV12-5 to TRBJ1-2; D not resolved. The V end lost 3 bases, the J end lost 6 bases, and 8 bases lay between the germline ends. Germline V gene lookup returns CDR1 LGHNT and CDR2 FRNRAP. The CDR3 loop spans 12 amino acids.

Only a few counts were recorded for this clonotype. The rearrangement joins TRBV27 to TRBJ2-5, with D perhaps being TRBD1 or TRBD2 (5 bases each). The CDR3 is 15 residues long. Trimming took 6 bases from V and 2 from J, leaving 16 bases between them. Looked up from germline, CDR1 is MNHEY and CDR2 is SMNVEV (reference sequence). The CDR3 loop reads CASRPVGRIQETQYF. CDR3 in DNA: TGTGCCAGCAGGCCCGTGGGACGGATTCAAGAGACCCAGTACTTC.